This TCR beta chain originates from a study of shared clonotypes between healthy human individuals (TCRdb year 2020). Turning to the overall study: The cohort included a few men and a couple of women between 18 and 49 years of age. For each donor, CD4 naive and CD4 memory were each run on three plates, CD8 naive on two plates, and CD8 memory on one plate. To estimate repertoire size and how much clonotypes are shared between individuals, the study performed deep sequencing of blood TCR repertoires from 4 to 6 healthy adults. To increase sequencing depth and limit assay-specific biases, different laboratories used diverse techniques to prepare libraries and sequence TCR repertoires. Between about 0.94 and 10 billion PBMCs per donor were obtained by leukapheresis. Overall results and qualifications from the work: Higher generation probabilities were observed for clonotypes shared by all four sorted-subset donors than for non-shared clonotypes. Larger estimated clonotype richness was generally found for naive subsets than for memory subsets. Incomplete sequencing was indicated by rarefaction of sorted-subset datasets, despite the large sequencing depth. Sampling was restricted to blood, and TCR repertoires in tissue are likely to differ from TCR repertoires in blood. Across a few donors, 5% to 6% of naive CD4, 3% to 4% of naive CD8, about 2% of memory CD4, and approximately 0.4% of memory CD8 clonotypes were shared. Pairwise subsampling led to the expectation that sequencing depth would affect the degree of clonotype sharing among donors. Because the study included only a small number of donors, the genetic and exposure-history diversity represented was limited.

A word on this clone: Which antigen it targets is not known. No much larger clonotype is one base removed from it; base qualities were not supplied. Other DNA sequences in this sample translate to the same CDR3.

The donors were healthy, HIV-negative adults who had no recently reported acute infections or vaccinations. All donors were Caucasian adults living in Nashville, Tennessee, USA. Magnetic negative selection was used to enrich CD4+ T cells, after which naive cells were positively selected on CD45RA and the negative fraction became the memory subset. Blood was obtained by leukapheresis, after which PBMCs were separated by Ficoll-Histopaque density gradient centrifugation and cryopreserved in liquid nitrogen vapor phase. Analytical flow cytometry was used to check the purity and quantity of each magnetically sorted T cell population. From each sorted fraction, genomic DNA was isolated and quantified by UV absorbance on a Nanodrop 2000c. TCR CDR3 regions were amplified from genomic DNA by multiplex PCR using the deep immunoSEQ assay. Genomic DNA extracted from each cell subset was distributed evenly over all wells of several immunoSEQ 96-well plates, and each plate served as one replicate. For sorted subsets, each replicate PCR was loaded with 200 ng genomic DNA, equivalent to 30,000 or so T cell genomes. Purified libraries were quantified with a Qubit 3.0 fluorometer, sized on a Bioanalyzer 2100, and re-quantified with the KAPA Library Quantification kit. Each immunoSEQ 96-well plate was sequenced on its own single-read 150-cycle Illumina NextSeq 550 flow cell. Regarding the original processing steps: Because only junctional sequences without quality scores were contained in the immunoSEQ output, filtering matching that applied to full-length reads could not be performed. Sequences were annotated with PyIR, a Python wrapper for IgBLAST v1.9, using IMGT germline references to assign V/J genes and CDR3. Any read was removed if the V/J assignment was weak (E-value above 1e-6), the CDR3 was missing, or the read contained stop codons, out-of-frame junctions, or ambiguous translated residues. V3J clonotypes were defined as sequences sharing an identical inferred V gene, J gene, and CDR3 amino acid sequence. The percentage overlap between two repertoires was calculated by dividing the number of shared unique clonotypes by the size of the smaller repertoire. Richness of each repertoire was evaluated using RTK rarefaction, the Chao1 estimator, and Recon v2.1 estimates of unobserved clonotypes. For all TCRbeta clonotypes obtained by the gDNA method from a few donors, generation probabilities were computed with OLGA. Entries here come from immuneACCESS through TCRdb and include only in-frame sequences with V and J called. Some clones fail to appear in such tables; in the studies checked, an unresolved V gene covers under half of the shortfall, and the cause of the remainder is unknown. V and J calls and clone size are given by that table; D and trimming were obtained from the DNA. In all, the sample holds some 2.3 million clones, and 80% to 95% of those were seen once. In total, the top ten clones hold about 0.41% of the sample.

In the germline V gene, CDR1 corresponds to SGHRS and CDR2 to YFSETQ. Trimming takes 1 base off V and 7 bases off J; junction bases not matched to a gene: 0. From the cysteine through the phenylalanine, the CDR3 covers 14 amino acids. The sequence is cut down to CDR3 DNA, 42 bases in frame from base 1. The sequenced material came from naive CD4+ T cells from PBMCs. Interpreted using the paper, the cell subset or site label stands for: CD45RA+ positively selected. Recombination connected TRBV5-1 to TRBJ2-1; TRBD2 lines up with 12 middle nucleotides. The TCR sequence derives from a young man in good health. Some clones in this sample may be carry-over from other donors' samples. The encoded CDR3 is CASSLTSGGNEQFF. The nucleotide sequence reads TGCGCCAGCAGCTTGACTAGCGGGGGGAATGAGCAGTTCTTC.